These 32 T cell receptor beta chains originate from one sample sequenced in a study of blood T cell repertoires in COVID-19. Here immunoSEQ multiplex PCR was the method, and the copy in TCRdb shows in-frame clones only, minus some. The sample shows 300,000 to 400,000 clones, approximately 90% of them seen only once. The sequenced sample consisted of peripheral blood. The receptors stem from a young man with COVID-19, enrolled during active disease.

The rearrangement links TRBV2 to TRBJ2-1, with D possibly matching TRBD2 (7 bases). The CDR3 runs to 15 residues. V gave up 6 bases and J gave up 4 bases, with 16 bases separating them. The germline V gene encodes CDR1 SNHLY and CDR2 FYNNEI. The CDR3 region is CASSGTGGLYNEQFF. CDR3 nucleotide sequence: TGTGCCAGCAGCGGTACGGGGGGCTTATACAATGAGCAGTTCTTC.

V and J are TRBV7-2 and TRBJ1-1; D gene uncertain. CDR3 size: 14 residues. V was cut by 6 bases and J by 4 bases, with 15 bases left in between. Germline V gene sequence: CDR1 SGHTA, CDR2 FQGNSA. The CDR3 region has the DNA TGTGCCAGCAGTTCTTTCACGGGAGCCACTGAAGCTTTCTTT. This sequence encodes CASSSFTGATEAFF.

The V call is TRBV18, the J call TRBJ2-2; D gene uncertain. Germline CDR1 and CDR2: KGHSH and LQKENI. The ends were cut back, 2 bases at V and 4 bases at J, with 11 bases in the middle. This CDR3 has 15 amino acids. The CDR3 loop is CASSPTRHLTGELFF. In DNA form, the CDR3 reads TGTGCCAGCTCACCAACGCGGCACCTCACCGGGGAGCTGTTTTTT. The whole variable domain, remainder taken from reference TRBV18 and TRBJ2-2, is NAGVMQNPRHLVRRRGQEARLRCSPMKGHSHVYWYRQLPEEGLKFMVYLQKENIIDESGMPKERFSAEFPKEGPSILRIQQVVRGDSAAYFCASSPTRHLTGELFFGEGSRLTVL.

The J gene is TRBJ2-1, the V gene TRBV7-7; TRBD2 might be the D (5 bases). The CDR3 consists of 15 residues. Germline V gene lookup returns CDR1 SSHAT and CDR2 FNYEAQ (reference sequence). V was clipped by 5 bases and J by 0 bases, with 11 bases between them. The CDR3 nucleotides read TGTGCCAGCAGCCGAGGGCTGGACTCCTACAATGAGCAGTTCTTC. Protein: CASSRGLDSYNEQFF.

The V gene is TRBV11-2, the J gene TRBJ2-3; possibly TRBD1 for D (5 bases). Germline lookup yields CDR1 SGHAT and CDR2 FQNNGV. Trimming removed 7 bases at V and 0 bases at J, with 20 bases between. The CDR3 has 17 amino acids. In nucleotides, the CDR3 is TGTGCCAGCATCCCCCTCGGTGCCAGGGCTAGCACAGATACGCAGTATTTT. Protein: CASIPLGARASTDTQYF.

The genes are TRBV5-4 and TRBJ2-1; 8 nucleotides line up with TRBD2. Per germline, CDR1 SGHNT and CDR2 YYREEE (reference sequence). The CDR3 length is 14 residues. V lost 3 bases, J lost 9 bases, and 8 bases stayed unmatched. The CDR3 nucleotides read TGTGCCAGCAGCTGGGGGACTAGTCTTGGTGAGCAGTTCTTC. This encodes CASSWGTSLGEQFF.

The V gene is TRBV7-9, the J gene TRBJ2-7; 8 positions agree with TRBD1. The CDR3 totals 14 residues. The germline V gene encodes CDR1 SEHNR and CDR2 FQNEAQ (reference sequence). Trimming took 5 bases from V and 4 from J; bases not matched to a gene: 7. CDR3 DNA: TGTGCCAGCAGCCGGACAGGGAATGGTTACGAGCAGTACTTC. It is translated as CASSRTGNGYEQYF.

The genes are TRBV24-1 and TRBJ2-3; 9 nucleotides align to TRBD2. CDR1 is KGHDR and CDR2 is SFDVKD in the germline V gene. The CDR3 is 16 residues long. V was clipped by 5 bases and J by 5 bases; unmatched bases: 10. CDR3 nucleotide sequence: TGTGCCACCAGTGCGTTTAGCGGGAGAGGCCAAGATACGCAGTATTTT. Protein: CATSAFSGRGQDTQYF.

As DNA, the CDR3 is TGTGCCAGCAGGAGGGACAGCACCTACGAGCAGTACTTC. Residues: CASRRDSTYEQYF. The rearrangement uses TRBV27 and TRBJ2-7; 7 positions match TRBD1. The CDR3 runs to 13 residues. The J segment lost 2 bases and the V segment lost 6 bases, leaving 4 bases of the junction unmatched. CDR1 is MNHEY and CDR2 is SMNVEV in the germline V gene (reference sequence).

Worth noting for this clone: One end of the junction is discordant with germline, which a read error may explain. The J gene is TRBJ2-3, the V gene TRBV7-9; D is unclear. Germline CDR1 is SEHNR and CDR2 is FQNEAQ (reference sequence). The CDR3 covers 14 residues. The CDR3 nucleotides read TGTGCCAGCAGCTTAGCGGTGGATACAGCTACGCAGTATTTT. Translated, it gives CASSLAVDTATQYF.

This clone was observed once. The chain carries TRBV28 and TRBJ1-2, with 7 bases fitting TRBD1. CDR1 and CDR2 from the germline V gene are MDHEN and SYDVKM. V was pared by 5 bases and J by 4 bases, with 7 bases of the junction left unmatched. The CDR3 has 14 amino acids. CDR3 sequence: CASSGTGVGYGYTF. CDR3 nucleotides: TGTGCCAGCAGTGGAACAGGGGTGGGCTATGGCTACACCTTC.

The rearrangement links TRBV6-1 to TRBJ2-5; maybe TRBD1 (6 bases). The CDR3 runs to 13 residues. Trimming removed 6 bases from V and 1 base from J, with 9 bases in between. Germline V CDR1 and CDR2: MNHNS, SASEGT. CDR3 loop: CASRDRIQETQYF. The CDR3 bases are TGTGCCAGCAGAGACAGGATCCAAGAGACCCAGTACTTC.

CDR3 region: CASSIGQIPNQPQHF. CDR3 nucleotides: TGTGCCAGCTCTATCGGACAGATCCCCAATCAGCCCCAGCATTTT. The J gene is TRBJ1-5, the V gene TRBV18, with D possibly TRBD1 on 6 matching bases. The CDR3 contains 15 residues. The V gene lost 6 bases and the J gene lost 3 bases, with 15 bases spanning the gap. In germline, CDR1 is KGHSH, CDR2 LQKENI.

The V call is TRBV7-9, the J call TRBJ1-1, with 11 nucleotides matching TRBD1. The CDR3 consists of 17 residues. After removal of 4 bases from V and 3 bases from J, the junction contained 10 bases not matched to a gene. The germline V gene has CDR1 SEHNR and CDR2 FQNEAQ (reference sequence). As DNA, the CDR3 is TGTGCCAGCAGCTCCCTGATATGGACAGGGGGCTACACTGAAGCTTTCTTT. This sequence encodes CASSSLIWTGGYTEAFF.

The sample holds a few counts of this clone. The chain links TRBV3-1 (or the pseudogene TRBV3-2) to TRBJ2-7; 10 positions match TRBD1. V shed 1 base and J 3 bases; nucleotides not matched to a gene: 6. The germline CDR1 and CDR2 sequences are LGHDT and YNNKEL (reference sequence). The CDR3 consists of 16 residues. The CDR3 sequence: CASSQGGGTGVYEQYF. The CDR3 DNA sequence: TGTGCCAGCAGCCAAGGCGGGGGGACAGGGGTCTACGAGCAGTACTTC.

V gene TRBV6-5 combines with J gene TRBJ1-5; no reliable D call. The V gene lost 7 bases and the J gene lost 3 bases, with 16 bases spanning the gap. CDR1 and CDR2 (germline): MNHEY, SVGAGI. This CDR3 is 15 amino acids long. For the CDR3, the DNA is TGTGCCAGCACAGAGGCGGGAATGGACAATCAGCCCCAGCATTTT. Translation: CASTEAGMDNQPQHF.

The CDR3 protein is CASSYSRLAGGVNTGELFF. CDR3 nucleotide sequence: TGTGCCAGCAGTTACTCGAGACTAGCGGGGGGAGTTAACACCGGGGAGCTGTTTTTT. The gene calls are TRBV6-2 or TRBV6-3 and TRBJ2-2; 13 positions match TRBD2. The CDR3 runs to 19 residues. Germline CDR1 and CDR2: MNHEY and SVGEGT. J gave up 2 bases and V 0 bases, and 6 bases lay outside the gene matches.

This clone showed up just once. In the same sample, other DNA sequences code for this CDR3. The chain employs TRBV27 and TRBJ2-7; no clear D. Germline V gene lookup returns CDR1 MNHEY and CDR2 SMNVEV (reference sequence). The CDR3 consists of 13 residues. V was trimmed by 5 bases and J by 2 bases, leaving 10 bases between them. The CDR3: CASSLRGPYEQYF. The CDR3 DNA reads TGTGCCAGCAGTCTCCGTGGCCCCTACGAGCAGTACTTC.

The CDR3 region is CASSYRTGAGEQYF. The DNA of the CDR3 is TGTGCCAGCAGCTATAGGACAGGGGCGGGGGAGCAGTACTTC. The chain joins TRBV9 to TRBJ2-7, with TRBD1 matching over 9 bases. V was clipped by 4 bases and J by 7 bases; unmatched bases: 9. This CDR3 comprises 14 residues. Germline loops: CDR1 SGDLS, CDR2 YYNGEE. The full variable domain, completed using reference TRBV9 and TRBJ2-7, is DSGVTQTPKHLITATGQRVTLRCSPRSGDLSVYWYQQSLDQGLQFLIQYYNGEERAKGNILERFSAQQFPDLHSELNLSSLELGDSALYFCASSYRTGAGEQYFGPGTRLTVT.

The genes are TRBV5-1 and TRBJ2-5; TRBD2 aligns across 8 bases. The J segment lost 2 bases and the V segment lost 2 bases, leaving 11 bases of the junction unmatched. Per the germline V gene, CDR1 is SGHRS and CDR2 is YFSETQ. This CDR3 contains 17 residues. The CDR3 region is CASSLSGTRRIQETQYF. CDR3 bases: TGCGCCAGCAGCTTATCCGGGACTAGGAGAATACAAGAGACCCAGTACTTC.

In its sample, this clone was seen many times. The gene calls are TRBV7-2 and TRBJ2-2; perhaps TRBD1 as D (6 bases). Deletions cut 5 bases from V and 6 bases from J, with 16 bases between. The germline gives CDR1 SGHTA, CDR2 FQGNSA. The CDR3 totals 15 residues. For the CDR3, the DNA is TGTGCCAGCAGCCCTAAACAGGGAGTCGCCGGGGAGCTGTTTTTT. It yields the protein CASSPKQGVAGELFF.

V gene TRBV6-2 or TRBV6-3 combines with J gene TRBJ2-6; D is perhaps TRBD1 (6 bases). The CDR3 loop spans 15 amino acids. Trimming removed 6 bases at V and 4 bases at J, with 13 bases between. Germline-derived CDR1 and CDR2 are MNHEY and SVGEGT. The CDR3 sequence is CASSNRDYGANVLTF. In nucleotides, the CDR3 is TGTGCCAGCAGCAACAGGGATTACGGGGCCAACGTCCTGACTTTC.

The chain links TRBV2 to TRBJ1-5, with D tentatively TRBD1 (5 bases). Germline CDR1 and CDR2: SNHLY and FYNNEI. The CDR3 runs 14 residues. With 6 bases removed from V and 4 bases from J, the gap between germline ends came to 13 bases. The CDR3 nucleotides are TGTGCCAGCAGCCTTCAGGGCTCGAATCAGCCCCAGCATTTT. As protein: CASSLQGSNQPQHF.

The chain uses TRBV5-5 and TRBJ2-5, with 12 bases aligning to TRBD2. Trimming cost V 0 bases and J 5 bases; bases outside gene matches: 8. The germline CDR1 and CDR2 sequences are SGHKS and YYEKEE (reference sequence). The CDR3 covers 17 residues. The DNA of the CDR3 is TGTGCCAGCAGCTTGGGCCTATCTAGCGGGGGGGCGGAGACCCAGTACTTC. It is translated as CASSLGLSSGGAETQYF.

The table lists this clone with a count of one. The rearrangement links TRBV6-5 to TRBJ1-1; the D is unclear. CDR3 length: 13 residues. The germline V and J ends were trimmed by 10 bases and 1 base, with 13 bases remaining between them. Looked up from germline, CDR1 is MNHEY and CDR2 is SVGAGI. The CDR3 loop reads CATEESANTEAFF. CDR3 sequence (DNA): TGTGCCACCGAGGAGTCGGCGAACACTGAAGCTTTCTTT.

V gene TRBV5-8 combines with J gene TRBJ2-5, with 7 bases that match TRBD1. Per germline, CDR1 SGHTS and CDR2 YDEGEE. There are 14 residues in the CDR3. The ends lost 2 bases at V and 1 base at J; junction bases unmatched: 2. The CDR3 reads CASSFGTAQETQYF. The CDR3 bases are TGTGCCAGCAGCTTTGGGACAGCCCAAGAGACCCAGTACTTC.

Written as DNA, the CDR3 is TGTGCCAGCAGCTTGTCCAGGGGCCGTGATACTTCAGATACGCAGTATTTT. Translating it yields CASSLSRGRDTSDTQYF. The chain combines TRBV5-4 with TRBJ2-3, with a tentative D call TRBD1 (6 bases). This CDR3 contains 17 residues. The germline V gene has CDR1 SGHNT and CDR2 YYREEE (reference sequence). Trimming cost V 1 base and J 4 bases, with 19 bases left between them.

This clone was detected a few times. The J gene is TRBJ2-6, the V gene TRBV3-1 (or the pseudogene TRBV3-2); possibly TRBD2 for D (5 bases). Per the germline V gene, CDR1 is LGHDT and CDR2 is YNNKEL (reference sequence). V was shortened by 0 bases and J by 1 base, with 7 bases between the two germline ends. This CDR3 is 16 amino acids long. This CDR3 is CASSQDPGSGANVLTF. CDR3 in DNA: TGTGCCAGCAGCCAAGATCCGGGGTCTGGGGCCAACGTCCTGACTTTC.

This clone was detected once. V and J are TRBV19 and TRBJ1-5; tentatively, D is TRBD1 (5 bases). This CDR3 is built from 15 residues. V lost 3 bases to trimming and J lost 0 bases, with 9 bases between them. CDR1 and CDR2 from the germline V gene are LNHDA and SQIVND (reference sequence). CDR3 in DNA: TGTGCCAGTAGTATTGACAGATATAGCAATCAGCCCCAGCATTTT. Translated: CASSIDRYSNQPQHF.

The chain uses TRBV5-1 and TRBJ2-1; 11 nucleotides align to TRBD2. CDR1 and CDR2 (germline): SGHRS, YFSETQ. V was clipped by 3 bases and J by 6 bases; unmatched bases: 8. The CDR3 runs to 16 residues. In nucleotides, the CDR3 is TGCGCCAGCAGCTGGGGGGATAGCGGGAGGGCCAATGAGCAGTTCTTC. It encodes CASSWGDSGRANEQFF.

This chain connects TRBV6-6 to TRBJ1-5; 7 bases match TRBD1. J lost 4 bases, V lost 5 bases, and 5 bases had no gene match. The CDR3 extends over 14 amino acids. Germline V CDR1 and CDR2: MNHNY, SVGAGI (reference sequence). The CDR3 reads CASSLGTVNQPQHF. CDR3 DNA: TGTGCCAGCAGTCTCGGGACAGTTAATCAGCCCCAGCATTTT.

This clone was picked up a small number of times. The CDR3 DNA reads TGTGCCAGCTCACCATACGCGACGGGCGGGAGCACAGATACGCAGTATTTT. It codes for CASSPYATGGSTDTQYF. The chain has TRBV18 and TRBJ2-3, with D perhaps matching TRBD2 (5 bases). V shed 2 bases and J shed 0 bases, with 15 bases lying between them. Germline CDR1 KGHSH, CDR2 LQKENI. The CDR3 extends over 17 amino acids.